This record concerns one T cell receptor (beta chain) sequence. The antigen it binds to is not known. Nothing much larger sits one base from this clone, and base qualities are not available. This sample was included in a study of CD8 T cells in Susac syndrome (dated by TCRdb to between 2018 and 2020). A note on the overall study: Repertoire sequencing was used to test whether CD8+ T cell activation and differentiation in Susac syndrome was antigen driven. The clonality of the CD8+ T cell repertoire was compared across over 10 healthy donors, roughly 14 Susac syndrome patients and under 17 multiple sclerosis patients. Overall results and qualifications from the work: The TCR sequencing and HLA analysis was acknowledged to have included a relatively small number of individuals.

Taken from the germline V gene, the CDR1 and CDR2 loops are MNHEY and SVGAGI. V is cut by 0 bases and J by 6 bases, and the space between the germline ends is 11 bases. From the cysteine through the phenylalanine, the CDR3 covers 14 amino acids. The only DNA kept is the CDR3, 42 bases in frame from the first base. RNA was extracted using the RNeasy kit, and about 0.45 to 1 ug of the RNA was reverse transcribed with random hexamers. The immunoSEQ multiplex PCR assay, which covers 54 Vbeta and 13 Jbeta segments, was used to amplify TCR beta CDR3 regions. Bias from PCR amplification was corrected by using a synthetic template baseline for primer optimization and for computational correction. Regarding the original processing steps: Only productive sequences were kept, with reads annotated to V, D and J genes according to IMGT and analyzed in immunoSEQ Analyzer. Clonality was computed as one minus Shannon entropy normalized by log2 of the number of productive unique sequences. Public and private clones were assessed among the 100 most prevalent clones of each patient and control. Susac-specific clones were defined as absent from healthy and MS cohorts, 800 to 1,200 published viral clones and other ImmuneACCESS disease sequences. TCRdb itself trimmed the public reads at Q25 with fastp, ran MiXCR and retained productive beta chains. A single entry per CDR3 protein holds the most common genes and DNA from its merged rows. V and J calls and clone size were set by TCRdb, not the authors. This sample lists hundreds of thousands of distinct CDR3 sequences; about 82% were detected once. The biggest ten clones account for roughly 0.21% of the sample.

Peripheral blood CD8+ and CD4+ T cells from healthy donors, Susac syndrome patients and multiple sclerosis patients were profiled using high-throughput TCR beta sequencing. The multiple sclerosis controls were treatment-naive patients who had stable or active relapsing-remitting disease and met the revised McDonald criteria. CD8+ TEMRA cells were enriched by FACS, while bulk CD8+ and CD4+ T cells were purified by magnetic negative isolation. Blood was drawn into EDTA tubes, processed within 24 hours, and PBMCs were isolated by density gradient centrifugation. PBMCs intended for TCR sequencing were frozen in liquid nitrogen and were later thawed in a 37 degrees C water bath. The sorted or isolated CD4+, CD8+ and CD8+ TEMRA cells had a purity of 90% or higher.

Sequenced input: CD8+ T cells from PBMCs. This TCR came from a human donor with multiple sclerosis. The chain employs TRBV6-5 and TRBJ1-1, with an unclear D gene assignment. The sequenced DNA: TGTGCCAGCAGTTACTCGACCGTCGGGGCTGAAGCTTTCTTT. Its coded protein is CASSYSTVGAEAFF.